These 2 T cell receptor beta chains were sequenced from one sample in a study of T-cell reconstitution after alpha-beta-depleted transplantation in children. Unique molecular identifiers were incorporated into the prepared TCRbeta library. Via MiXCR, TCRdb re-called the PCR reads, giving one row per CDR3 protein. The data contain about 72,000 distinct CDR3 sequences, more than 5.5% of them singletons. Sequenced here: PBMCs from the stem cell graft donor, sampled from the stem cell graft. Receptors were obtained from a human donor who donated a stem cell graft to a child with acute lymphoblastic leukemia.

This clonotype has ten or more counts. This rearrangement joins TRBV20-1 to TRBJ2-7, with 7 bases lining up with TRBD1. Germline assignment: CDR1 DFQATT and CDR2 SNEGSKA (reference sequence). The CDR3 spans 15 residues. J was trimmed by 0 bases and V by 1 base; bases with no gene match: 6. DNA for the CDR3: TGCAGTGCTAGAGCCACCGGGACAGCCTCCTACGAGCAGTACTTC. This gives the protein CSARATGTASYEQYF.

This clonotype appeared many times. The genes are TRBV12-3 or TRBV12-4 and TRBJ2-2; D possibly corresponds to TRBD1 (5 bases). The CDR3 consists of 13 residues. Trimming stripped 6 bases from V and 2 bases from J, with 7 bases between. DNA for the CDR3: TGTGCCAGCAGCCGGACAAACACCGGGGAGCTGTTTTTT. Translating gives CASSRTNTGELFF.